These 24 T cell receptor beta chains originate from one sample sequenced in a study of technical replicates of blood from several donors. TCRdb's copy holds only in-frame clones and misses some; the assay was immunoSEQ multiplex PCR. The table has about 100,000 clones, approximately 96% seen once. The specimen sequenced was T cells isolated from PBMCs. The receptors shown here come from a human donor in good health.

CDR3 DNA: TGTGCCAGTAAAGACATCTCGGCAACTGAAGCTTTCTTT. Translated, it gives CASKDISATEAFF. The gene calls are TRBV19 and TRBJ1-1; no firm D call. Germline-derived CDR1 and CDR2 are LNHDA and SQIVND (reference sequence). V shed 7 bases and J shed 5 bases, with 14 bases lying between them. This CDR3 has 13 residues.

The chain carries TRBV28 and TRBJ2-1; 10 bases are a match to TRBD2. The CDR3 contains 15 residues. With 4 bases clipped from V and 6 bases from J, the junction kept 6 bases outside the gene matches. From germline, CDR1 is MDHEN and CDR2 SYDVKM. The CDR3 DNA sequence: TGTGCCAGCAGTTCCATAGCGGGAGGTTTCAATGAGCAGTTCTTC. Protein: CASSSIAGGFNEQFF.

J is TRBJ2-7 and V is TRBV6-1, with D perhaps TRBD2 (5 bases). Germline V gene sequence: CDR1 MNHNS, CDR2 SASEGT. Deletions cut 1 base from V and 4 bases from J, with 14 bases between. The CDR3 sequence is 15 residues long. CDR3 sequence: CASSEVSGSQYEQYF. For the CDR3, the DNA is TGTGCCAGCAGTGAAGTAAGCGGCAGTCAGTACGAGCAGTACTTC.

This chain joins TRBV21-1 and TRBJ2-7; the listed D gene, TRBD2, was not tested against the DNA. TRBV21-1 is a listed pseudogene. The CDR3 consists of 16 residues. The CDR3 DNA follows: TGTGCCAGCAGCAATCTACTGGGGACTAGCTCCCTCGAGCAGTACTTC. This codes for CASSNLLGTSSLEQYF.

This chain joins TRBV4-1 and TRBJ2-1; perhaps TRBD1 as D (6 bases). The CDR3 runs to 16 residues. V dropped 2 bases and J dropped 2 bases, with 13 bases sitting between them. Germline V gene sequence: CDR1 MGHRA, CDR2 YSYEKL. The CDR3 is CASSQTKDSAYNEQFF. The CDR3 DNA sequence: TGCGCCAGCAGCCAAACGAAGGACAGTGCCTACAATGAGCAGTTCTTC.

The CDR3 DNA reads TGTGCCAGCAGCCCGGGGAGATGGACAGGGACAGCTTTCTTT. Translation: CASSPGRWTGTAFF. V usage is TRBV5-8 and J usage is TRBJ1-1; 8 nucleotides match TRBD1. Unmatched junction bases numbered 12, after V lost 4 bases and J lost 10 bases. This CDR3 contains 14 residues. CDR1 is SGHTS, CDR2 YDEGEE, per germline.

The chain joins TRBV27 to TRBJ2-7; the match to TRBD1 covers 9 bases. CDR3 length: 16 residues. V gave up 0 bases and J gave up 0 bases; unmatched junction bases: 3. Germline V gene lookup returns CDR1 MNHEY and CDR2 SMNVEV (reference sequence). The CDR3 loop reads CASSLSGTGSSYEQYF. CDR3 coding DNA: TGTGCCAGCAGTTTATCCGGGACAGGGTCCTCCTACGAGCAGTACTTC.

The rearrangement uses TRBV9 and TRBJ2-1, with 8 bases matching TRBD2. The CDR3 totals 16 residues. With 4 bases clipped from V and 9 bases from J, the junction kept 15 bases outside the gene matches. Germline values: CDR1 SGDLS, CDR2 YYNGEE. The DNA of the CDR3 is TGTGCCAGCAGCATAGTAGCGGGACCTAATCAGGGTGAGCAGTTCTTC. Residues: CASSIVAGPNQGEQFF.

The J gene is TRBJ2-3, the V gene TRBV5-4; TRBD2 agrees at 13 bases. The V gene end was trimmed by 4 bases and the J gene end by 5 bases; junction bases not matched to a gene: 7. The CDR3 extends over 16 amino acids. Per germline, CDR1 SGHNT and CDR2 YYREEE (reference sequence). CDR3: CASSPGLAGVQDTQYF. In nucleotides, the CDR3 is TGTGCCAGCAGCCCCGGACTAGCGGGAGTACAAGATACGCAGTATTTT.

The chain carries TRBV10-3 and TRBJ2-3; 8 bases map to TRBD2. The ends lost 6 bases at V and 2 bases at J; junction bases unmatched: 13. There are 17 residues in the CDR3. Germline CDR1 is ENHRY and CDR2 is SYGVKD. The CDR3 is CAISNELLAVHTDTQYF. DNA for the CDR3: TGTGCCATCAGCAATGAACTACTAGCGGTACACACAGATACGCAGTATTTT.

The V call is TRBV28, the J call TRBJ1-5; D may be TRBD1 (6 bases). Per the germline V gene, CDR1 is MDHEN and CDR2 is SYDVKM. The CDR3 length is 14 residues. Deletions cut 9 bases from V and 4 bases from J, with 16 bases between. CDR3 nucleotide sequence: TGTGCCAGTCGACAGGCGCCGCTGAATCAGCCCCAGCATTTT. Protein: CASRQAPLNQPQHF.

CDR3 sequence reads: CASSSTSGRTDTQYF. DNA for the CDR3: TGTGCCAGCAGCTCCACTAGCGGGAGAACAGATACGCAGTATTTT. The chain employs TRBV7-9 and TRBJ2-3, with 11 bases matching TRBD2. Germline-derived CDR1 and CDR2 are SEHNR and FQNEAQ (reference sequence). Trimming removed 4 bases from V and 3 bases from J; junction bases left unmatched: 3. The CDR3 runs to 15 residues.

The V and J genes are TRBV20-1 and TRBJ1-2; no definite D call. V was shortened by 7 bases and J by 2 bases, with 8 bases between the two germline ends. The CDR3 is 11 amino acids. CDR1 is DFQATT and CDR2 is SNEGSKA in the germline V gene (reference sequence). The CDR3 region has the DNA TGCAGTGTGTATCTAAACTATGGCTACACCTTC. Its translation: CSVYLNYGYTF.

The V and J genes are TRBV28 and TRBJ1-5; 7 nucleotides agree with TRBD1. Germline trimming cut 5 bases from V and 3 bases from J; bases unmatched to any gene: 7. The CDR3 is made up of 15 amino acids. The V gene's germline CDR1 is MDHEN and CDR2 SYDVKM. The DNA of the CDR3 is TGTGCCAGCAGTCCACAGGGGCTAACCAATCAGCCCCAGCATTTT. Translation: CASSPQGLTNQPQHF.

This clone was observed a few times. The chain joins TRBV19 to TRBJ1-1; TRBD1 is a possible D gene (5 bases). This CDR3 region has 13 residues. V was clipped by 3 bases and J by 1 base, with 6 bases between them. Germline-derived CDR1 and CDR2 are LNHDA and SQIVND (reference sequence). The CDR3 DNA reads as TGTGCCAGTAGTATGCAGGGGAACACTGAAGCTTTCTTT. Protein: CASSMQGNTEAFF.

This chain links TRBV27 with TRBJ2-7; 8 positions agree with TRBD1. This CDR3 region has 14 residues. V lost 4 bases to trimming and J lost 5 bases; unmatched junction nucleotides: 7. Germline CDR1 and CDR2: MNHEY and SMNVEV (reference sequence). The DNA for the CDR3 is TGTGCCAGCAGTTGGACAGGGAAATTTAACGAGCAGTACTTC. Encoded protein: CASSWTGKFNEQYF.

The chain couples TRBV28 to TRBJ2-1; TRBD2 agrees at 7 bases. With V trimmed by 3 bases and J by 8 bases, 10 bases remained unmatched. The germline CDR1 and CDR2 sequences are MDHEN and SYDVKM. The length of the CDR3 is 15 residues. The CDR3 coding sequence is TGTGCCAGCAGTTTTTTGGCGGGAGATAGGCATGAGCAGTTCTTC. This encodes CASSFLAGDRHEQFF.

The chain links TRBV6-4 to TRBJ1-2; possibly TRBD1 for D (6 bases). With 5 bases removed from V and 7 bases from J, the gap between germline ends came to 17 bases. The CDR3 is made up of 14 amino acids. Looked up from germline, CDR1 is MRHNA and CDR2 is SNTAGT. CDR3: CASSHDPQGSGYTF. The CDR3 DNA is TGTGCCAGCAGTCACGACCCCCAGGGGTCTGGCTACACCTTC.

The chain joins TRBV27 to TRBJ2-3; 7 bases fit TRBD1. This CDR3 is 14 amino acids long. From germline, CDR1 is MNHEY and CDR2 SMNVEV (reference sequence). V lost 4 bases to trimming and J lost 4 bases; unmatched junction nucleotides: 5. DNA of the CDR3: TGTGCCAGCAGTTCCAGGGGGAGCGCAGATACGCAGTATTTT. It translates to CASSSRGSADTQYF.

The rearrangement links TRBV5-4 to TRBJ2-1; 7 bases are shared with TRBD2. Germline V gives CDR1 SGHNT, CDR2 YYREEE (reference sequence). The CDR3 length is 16 residues. Trimming removed 5 bases from V and 4 bases from J; junction bases left unmatched: 12. CDR3 region: CASSSDSGVIYNEQFF. Written as DNA, the CDR3 is TGTGCCAGCAGTTCCGACAGCGGGGTAATATACAATGAGCAGTTCTTC.

This clone was recorded once. This chain uses TRBV5-1 with TRBJ1-4; a possible D gene is TRBD1 (6 bases). Between the trimmed V and J ends, which lost 5 bases and 8 bases, there was a span of 22 bases. The CDR3 totals 16 residues. Germline V lookup: CDR1 SGHRS, CDR2 YFSETQ. This CDR3 is CASRDATTGLREKLFF. Here the CDR3 DNA reads TGCGCCAGCAGAGATGCCACAACAGGGTTGAGGGAAAAACTGTTTTTT. The variable domain in full, completed from reference TRBV5-1 and TRBJ1-4, reads KAGVTQTPRYLIKTRGQQVTLSCSPISGHRSVSWYQQTPGQGLQFLFEYFSETQRNKGNFPGRFSGRQFSNSRSEMNVSTLELGDSALYLCASRDATTGLREKLFFGSGTQLSVL.

The count of this clone is one. The rearrangement uses TRBV27 and TRBJ1-4, with D hard to call. This CDR3 has 14 residues. Trimming shortened V by 5 bases and J by 6 bases, and 13 bases separated the two germline ends. The germline CDR1 and CDR2 sequences are MNHEY and SMNVEV (reference sequence). The CDR3 spells CASSPQVSDEKLFF. In nucleotides, the CDR3 is TGTGCCAGCAGTCCCCAGGTATCAGATGAAAAACTGTTTTTT.

The chain employs TRBV9 and TRBJ2-7, with unresolved D. The CDR3 is made up of 11 amino acids. From germline, CDR1 is SGDLS and CDR2 YYNGEE. V lost 0 bases and J lost 6, with 4 bases in between. The CDR3 DNA is TGTGCCAGCAGCGTAGACGGCGAGCAGTACTTC. Translating it yields CASSVDGEQYF.

J is TRBJ2-7 and V is TRBV4-3; 8 bases agree with TRBD1. CDR3 length equals 13 residues. Trimming took 4 bases from V and 3 from J; bases not matched to a gene: 2. The germline V gene encodes CDR1 LGHNA and CDR2 YSLEER. The DNA of the CDR3 is TGCGCCAGCAGCCTTGGACAGGGCTACGAGCAGTACTTC. The encoded protein is CASSLGQGYEQYF.